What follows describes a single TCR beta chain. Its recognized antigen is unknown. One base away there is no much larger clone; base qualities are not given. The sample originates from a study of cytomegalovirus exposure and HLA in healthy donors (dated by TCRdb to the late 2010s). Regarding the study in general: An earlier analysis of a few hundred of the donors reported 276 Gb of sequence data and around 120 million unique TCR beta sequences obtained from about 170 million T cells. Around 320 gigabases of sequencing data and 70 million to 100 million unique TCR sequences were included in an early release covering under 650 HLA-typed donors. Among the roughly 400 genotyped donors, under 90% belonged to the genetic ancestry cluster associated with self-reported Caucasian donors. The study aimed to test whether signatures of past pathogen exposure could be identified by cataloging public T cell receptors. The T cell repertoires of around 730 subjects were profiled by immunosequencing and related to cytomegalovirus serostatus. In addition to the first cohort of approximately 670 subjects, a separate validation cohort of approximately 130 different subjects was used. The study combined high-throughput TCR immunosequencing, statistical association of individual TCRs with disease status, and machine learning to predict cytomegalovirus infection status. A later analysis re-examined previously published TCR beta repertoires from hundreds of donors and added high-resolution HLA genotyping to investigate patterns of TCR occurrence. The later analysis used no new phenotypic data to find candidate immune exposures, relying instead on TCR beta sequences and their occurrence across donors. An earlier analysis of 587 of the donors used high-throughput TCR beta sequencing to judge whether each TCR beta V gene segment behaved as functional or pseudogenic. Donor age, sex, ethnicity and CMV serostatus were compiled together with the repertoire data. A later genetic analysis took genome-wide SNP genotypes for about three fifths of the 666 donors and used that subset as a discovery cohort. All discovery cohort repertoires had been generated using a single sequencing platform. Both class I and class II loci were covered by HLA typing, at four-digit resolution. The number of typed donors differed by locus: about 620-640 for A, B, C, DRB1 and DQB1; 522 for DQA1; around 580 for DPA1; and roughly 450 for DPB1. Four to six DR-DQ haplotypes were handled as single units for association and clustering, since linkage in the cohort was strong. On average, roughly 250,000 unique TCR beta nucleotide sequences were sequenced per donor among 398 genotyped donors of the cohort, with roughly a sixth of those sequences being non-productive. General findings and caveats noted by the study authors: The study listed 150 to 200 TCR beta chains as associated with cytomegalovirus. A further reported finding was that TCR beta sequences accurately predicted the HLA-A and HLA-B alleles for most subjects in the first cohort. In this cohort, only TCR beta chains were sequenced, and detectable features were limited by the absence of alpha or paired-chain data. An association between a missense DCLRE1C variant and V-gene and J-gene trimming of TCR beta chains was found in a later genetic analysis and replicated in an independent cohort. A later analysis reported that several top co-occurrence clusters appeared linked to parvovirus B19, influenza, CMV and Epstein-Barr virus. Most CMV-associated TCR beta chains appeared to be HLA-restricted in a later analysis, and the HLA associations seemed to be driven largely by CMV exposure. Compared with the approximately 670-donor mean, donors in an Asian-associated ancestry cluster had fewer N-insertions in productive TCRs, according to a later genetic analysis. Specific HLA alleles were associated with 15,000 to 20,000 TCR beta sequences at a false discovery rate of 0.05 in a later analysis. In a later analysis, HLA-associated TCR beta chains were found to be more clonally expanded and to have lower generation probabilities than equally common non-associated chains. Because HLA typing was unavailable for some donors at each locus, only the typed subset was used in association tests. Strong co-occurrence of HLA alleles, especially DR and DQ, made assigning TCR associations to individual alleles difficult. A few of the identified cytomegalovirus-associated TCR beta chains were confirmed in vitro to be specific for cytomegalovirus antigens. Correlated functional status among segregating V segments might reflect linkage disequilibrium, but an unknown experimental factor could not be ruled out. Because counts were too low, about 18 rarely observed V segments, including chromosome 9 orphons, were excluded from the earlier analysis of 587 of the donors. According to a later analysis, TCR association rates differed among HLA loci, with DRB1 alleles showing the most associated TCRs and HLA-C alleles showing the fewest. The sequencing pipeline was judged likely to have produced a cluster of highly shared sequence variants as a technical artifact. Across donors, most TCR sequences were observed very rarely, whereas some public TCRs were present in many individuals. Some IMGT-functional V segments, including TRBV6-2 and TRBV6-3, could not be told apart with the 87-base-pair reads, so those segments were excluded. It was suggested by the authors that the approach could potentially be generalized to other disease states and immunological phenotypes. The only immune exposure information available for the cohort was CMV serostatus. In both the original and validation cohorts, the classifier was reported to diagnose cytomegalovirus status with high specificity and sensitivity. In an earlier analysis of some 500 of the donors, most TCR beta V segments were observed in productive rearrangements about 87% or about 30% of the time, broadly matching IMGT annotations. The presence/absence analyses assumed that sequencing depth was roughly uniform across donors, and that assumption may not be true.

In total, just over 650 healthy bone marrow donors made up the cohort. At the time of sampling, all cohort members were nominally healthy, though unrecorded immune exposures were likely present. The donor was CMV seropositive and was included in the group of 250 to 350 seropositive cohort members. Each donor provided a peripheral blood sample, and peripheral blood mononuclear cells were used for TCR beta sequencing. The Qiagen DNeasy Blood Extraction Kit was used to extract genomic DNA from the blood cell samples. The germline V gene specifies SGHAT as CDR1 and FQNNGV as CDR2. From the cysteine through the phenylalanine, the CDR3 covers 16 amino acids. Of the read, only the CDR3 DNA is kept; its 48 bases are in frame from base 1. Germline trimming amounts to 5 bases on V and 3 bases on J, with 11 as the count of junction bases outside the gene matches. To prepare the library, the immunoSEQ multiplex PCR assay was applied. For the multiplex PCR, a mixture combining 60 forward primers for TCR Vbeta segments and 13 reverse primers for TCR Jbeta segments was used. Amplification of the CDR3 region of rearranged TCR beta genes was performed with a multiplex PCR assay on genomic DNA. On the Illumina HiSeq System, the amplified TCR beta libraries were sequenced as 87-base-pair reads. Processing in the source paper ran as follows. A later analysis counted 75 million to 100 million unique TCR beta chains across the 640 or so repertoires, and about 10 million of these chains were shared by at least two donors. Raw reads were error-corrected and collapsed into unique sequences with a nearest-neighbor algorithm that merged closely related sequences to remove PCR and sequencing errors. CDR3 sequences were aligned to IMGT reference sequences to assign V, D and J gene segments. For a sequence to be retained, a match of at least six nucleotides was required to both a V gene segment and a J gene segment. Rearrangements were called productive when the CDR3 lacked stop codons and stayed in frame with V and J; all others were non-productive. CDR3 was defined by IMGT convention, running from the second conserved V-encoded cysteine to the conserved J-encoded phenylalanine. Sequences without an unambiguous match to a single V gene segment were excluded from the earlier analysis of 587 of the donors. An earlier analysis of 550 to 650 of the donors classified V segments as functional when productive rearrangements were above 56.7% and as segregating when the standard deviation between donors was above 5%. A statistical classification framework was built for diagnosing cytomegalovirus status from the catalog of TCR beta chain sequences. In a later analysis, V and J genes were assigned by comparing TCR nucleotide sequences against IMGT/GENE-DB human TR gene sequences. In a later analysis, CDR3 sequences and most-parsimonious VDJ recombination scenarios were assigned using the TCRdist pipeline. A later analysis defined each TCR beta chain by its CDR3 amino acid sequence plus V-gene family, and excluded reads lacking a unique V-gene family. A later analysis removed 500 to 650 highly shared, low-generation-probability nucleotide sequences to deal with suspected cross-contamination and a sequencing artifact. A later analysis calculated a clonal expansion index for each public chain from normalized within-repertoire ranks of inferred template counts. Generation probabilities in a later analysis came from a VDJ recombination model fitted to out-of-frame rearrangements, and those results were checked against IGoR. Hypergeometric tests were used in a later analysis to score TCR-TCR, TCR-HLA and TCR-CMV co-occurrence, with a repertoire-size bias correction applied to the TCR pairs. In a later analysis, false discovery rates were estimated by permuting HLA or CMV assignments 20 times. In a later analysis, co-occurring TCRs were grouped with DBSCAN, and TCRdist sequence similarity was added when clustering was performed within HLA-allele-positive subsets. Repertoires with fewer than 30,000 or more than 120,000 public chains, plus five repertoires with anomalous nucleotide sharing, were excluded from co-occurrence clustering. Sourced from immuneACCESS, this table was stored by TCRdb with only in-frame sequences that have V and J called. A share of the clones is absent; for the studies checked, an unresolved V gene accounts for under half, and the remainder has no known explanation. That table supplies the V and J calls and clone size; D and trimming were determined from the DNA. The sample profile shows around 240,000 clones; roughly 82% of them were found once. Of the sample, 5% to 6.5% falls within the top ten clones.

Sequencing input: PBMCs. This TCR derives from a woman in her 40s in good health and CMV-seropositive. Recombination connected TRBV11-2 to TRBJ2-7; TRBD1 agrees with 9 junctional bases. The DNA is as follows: TGTGCCAGCAGCCCACGAAGGACAGGGGACAACTACGAGCAGTACTTC. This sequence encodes CASSPRRTGDNYEQYF.